This T cell receptor (beta chain) was profiled in a study of human T cells and chemical hapten exposure. This clonotype has ten or more counts. Per germline, CDR1 SEHNR and CDR2 FQNEAQ (reference sequence). V was pared by 3 bases and J by 8 bases, with 20 bases between. There are 16 residues in the CDR3. Single cDNA molecules in the library carried unique molecular identifiers attached during preparation. From the RACE reads, TCRdb called clonotypes with MiXCR, one entry per CDR3 protein. Found here are about 340,000 distinct CDR3 sequences, around 6.9% of them singletons; the top ten hold roughly 7.9%. Sample time point: patch test 1, 2 weeks after DPC sensitization. Documented treatment: therapeutic diphenylcyclopropenone sensitization with weekly scalp DPC.

This chain connects TRBV7-9 to TRBJ2-1; D remains ambiguous. The receptor comes from a woman aged 18-29 years with alopecia areata. Some clones in this sample may be carry-over from other donors' samples. The sample here was whole blood, taken in connection with sensitization to the hapten diphenylcyclopropenone (DPC). The CDR3 region is CASSLELNSLLDEQFF. DNA for the CDR3: TGTGCCAGCAGCTTGGAGCTCAATAGTCTTCTTGATGAGCAGTTCTTC.